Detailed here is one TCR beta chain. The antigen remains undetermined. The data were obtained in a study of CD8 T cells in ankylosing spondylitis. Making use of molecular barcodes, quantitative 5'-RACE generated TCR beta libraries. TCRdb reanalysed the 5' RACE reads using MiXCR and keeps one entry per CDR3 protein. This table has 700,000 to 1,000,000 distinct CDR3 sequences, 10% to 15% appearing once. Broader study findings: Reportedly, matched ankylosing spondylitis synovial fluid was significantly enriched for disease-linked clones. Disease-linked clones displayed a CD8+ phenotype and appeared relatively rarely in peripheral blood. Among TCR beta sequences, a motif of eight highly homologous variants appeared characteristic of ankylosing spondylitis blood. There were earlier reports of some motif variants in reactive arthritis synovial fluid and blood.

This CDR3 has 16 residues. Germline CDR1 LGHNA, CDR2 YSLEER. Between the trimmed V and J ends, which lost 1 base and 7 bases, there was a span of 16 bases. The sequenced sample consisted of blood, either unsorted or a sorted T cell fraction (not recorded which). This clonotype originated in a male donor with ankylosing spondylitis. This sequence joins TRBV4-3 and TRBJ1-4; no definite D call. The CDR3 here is CASSQGVVRASEKLFF. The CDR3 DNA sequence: TGCGCCAGCAGCCAAGGAGTAGTTCGGGCGAGTGAAAAACTGTTTTTT.